This T cell receptor (beta chain) originates from a study of regulatory T cells in long-lasting Graves disease. Overall study findings and caveats: Accuracy may have been reduced by the small sample size. Compared with new cases, persistent Graves' patients showed reduced TCR diversity. TRBV28 was favored in persistent disease, as were TRBJ1-2 and TRBJ2-5.

Ten or more counts support this clonotype. Its matching antigen is unknown. In building TCR beta libraries, iRepertoire HTBI primers were used together with Arm-PCR of CDR3 regions. Original methodology: Identification yielded 60 or so TRBV and around 15 TRBJ segments across samples. TCRdb itself ran the multiplex PCR reads through MiXCR, one entry per CDR3 protein. Clone size and V and J calls follow TCRdb, not the original study. The sample includes more than 300,000 distinct CDR3 sequences, around a fifth of them seen just once. CDR1 and CDR2 (germline): MNHNS, SASEGT. The CDR3 runs to 14 residues. V lost 4 bases, J lost 3 bases, and 6 bases stayed unmatched. Documented time point: persistent/refractory GD, antithyroid drugs over 5 years with positive TRAb. Preparation of the TCR library used RNA extracted from PBMCs.

The source material was peripheral blood mononuclear cells (PBMCs), sampled when the disease was refractory, from a patient treated with antithyroid drugs. This chain links TRBV6-1 with TRBJ2-7, with 7 bases that match TRBD1. The TCR originated in a female donor with Graves disease. The CDR3 reads CASSAGQRRYEQYF. The CDR3, as DNA: TGTGCCAGCAGTGCGGGACAGCGCCGCTACGAGCAGTACTTC.